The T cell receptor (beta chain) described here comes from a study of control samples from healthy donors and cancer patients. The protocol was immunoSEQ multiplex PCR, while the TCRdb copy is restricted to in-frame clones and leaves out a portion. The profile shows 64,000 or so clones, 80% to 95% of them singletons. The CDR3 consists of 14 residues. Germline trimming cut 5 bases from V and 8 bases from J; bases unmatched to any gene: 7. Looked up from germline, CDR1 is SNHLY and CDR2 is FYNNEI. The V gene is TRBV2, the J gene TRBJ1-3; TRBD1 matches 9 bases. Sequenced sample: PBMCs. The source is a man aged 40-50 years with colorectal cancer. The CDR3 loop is CASSPGQGTDTIYF. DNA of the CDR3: TGTGCCAGCAGTCCGGGACAGGGAACAGACACCATATATTTT.